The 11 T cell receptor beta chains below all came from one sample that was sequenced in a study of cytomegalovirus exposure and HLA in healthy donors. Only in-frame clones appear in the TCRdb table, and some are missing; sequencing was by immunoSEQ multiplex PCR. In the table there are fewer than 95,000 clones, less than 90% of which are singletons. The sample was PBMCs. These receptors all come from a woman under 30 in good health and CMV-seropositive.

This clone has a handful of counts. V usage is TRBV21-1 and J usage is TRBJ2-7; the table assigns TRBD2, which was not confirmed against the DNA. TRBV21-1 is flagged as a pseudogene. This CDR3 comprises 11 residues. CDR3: CASSPTLAQYF. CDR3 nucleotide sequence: TGTGCCAGCAGCCCCACACTAGCTCAATACTTC.

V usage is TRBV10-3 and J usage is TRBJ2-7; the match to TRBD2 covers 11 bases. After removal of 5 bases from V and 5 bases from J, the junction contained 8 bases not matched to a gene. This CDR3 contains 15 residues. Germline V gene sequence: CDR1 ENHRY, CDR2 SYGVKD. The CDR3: CAISSTSGVAHEQYF. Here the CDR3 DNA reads TGTGCCATCAGTTCGACTAGCGGGGTCGCCCACGAGCAGTACTTC.

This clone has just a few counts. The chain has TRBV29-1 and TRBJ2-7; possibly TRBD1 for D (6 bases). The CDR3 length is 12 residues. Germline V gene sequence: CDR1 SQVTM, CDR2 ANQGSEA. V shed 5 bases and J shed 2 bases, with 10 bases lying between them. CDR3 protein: CSVRGFTYEQYF. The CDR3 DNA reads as TGCAGCGTTAGGGGGTTCACCTACGAGCAGTACTTC.

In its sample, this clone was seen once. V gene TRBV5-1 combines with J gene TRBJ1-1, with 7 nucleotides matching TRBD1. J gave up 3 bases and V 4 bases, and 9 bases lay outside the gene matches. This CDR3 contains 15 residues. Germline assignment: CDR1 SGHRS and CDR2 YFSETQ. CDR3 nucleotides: TGCGCCAGCAGCGATCCGGGACAGAGCCACACTGAAGCTTTCTTT. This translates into CASSDPGQSHTEAFF. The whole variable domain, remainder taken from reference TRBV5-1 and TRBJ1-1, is KAGVTQTPRYLIKTRGQQVTLSCSPISGHRSVSWYQQTPGQGLQFLFEYFSETQRNKGNFPGRFSGRQFSNSRSEMNVSTLELGDSALYLCASSDPGQSHTEAFFGQGTRLTVV.

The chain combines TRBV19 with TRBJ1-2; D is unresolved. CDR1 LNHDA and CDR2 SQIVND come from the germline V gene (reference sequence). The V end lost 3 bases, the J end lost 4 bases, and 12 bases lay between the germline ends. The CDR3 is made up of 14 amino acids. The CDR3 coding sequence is TGTGCCAGTAGTATTGAGGGAGGACCCTATGGCTACACCTTC. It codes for CASSIEGGPYGYTF.

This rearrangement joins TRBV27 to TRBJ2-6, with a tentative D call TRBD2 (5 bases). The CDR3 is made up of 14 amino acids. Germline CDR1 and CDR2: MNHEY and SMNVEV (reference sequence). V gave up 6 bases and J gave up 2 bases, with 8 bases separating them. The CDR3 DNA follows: TGTGCCAGCAGCCGACTAACTGGGGCCAACGTCCTGACTTTC. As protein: CASSRLTGANVLTF.

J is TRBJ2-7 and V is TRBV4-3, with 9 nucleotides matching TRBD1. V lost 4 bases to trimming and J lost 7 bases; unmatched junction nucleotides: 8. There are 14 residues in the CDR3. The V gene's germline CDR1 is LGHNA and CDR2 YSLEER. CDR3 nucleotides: TGCGCCAGCAGCCCTAACAGGGGGCAGCAGGAGCAGTACTTC. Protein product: CASSPNRGQQEQYF.

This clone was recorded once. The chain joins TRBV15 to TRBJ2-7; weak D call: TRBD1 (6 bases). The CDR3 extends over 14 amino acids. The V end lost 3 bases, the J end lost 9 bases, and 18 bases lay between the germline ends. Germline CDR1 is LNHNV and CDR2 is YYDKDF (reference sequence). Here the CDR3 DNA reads TGTGCCACCAGCAGGAGGACAGCCCCCTCTTGGCAGTACTTC. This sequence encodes CATSRRTAPSWQYF. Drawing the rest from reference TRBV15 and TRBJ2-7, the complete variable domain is DAMVIQNPRYQVTQFGKPVTLSCSQTLNHNVMYWYQQKSSQAPKLLFHYYDKDFNNEADTPDNFQSRRPNTSFCFLDIRSPGLGDTAMYLCATSRRTAPSWQYFGPGTRLTVT.

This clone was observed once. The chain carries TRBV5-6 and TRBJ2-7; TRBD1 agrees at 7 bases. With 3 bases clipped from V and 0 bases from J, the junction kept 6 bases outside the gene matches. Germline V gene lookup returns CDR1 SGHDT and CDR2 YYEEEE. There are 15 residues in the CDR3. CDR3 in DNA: TGTGCCAGCAGCTCCGCCGGGACAGTCTCCTACGAGCAGTACTTC. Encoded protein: CASSSAGTVSYEQYF.

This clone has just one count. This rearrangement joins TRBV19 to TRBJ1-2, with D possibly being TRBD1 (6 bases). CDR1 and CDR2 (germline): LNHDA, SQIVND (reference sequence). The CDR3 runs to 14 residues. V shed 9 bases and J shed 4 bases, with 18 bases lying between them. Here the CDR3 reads CASKQRTVPYGYTF. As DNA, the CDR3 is TGTGCCAGCAAACAACGGACAGTCCCCTATGGCTACACCTTC.

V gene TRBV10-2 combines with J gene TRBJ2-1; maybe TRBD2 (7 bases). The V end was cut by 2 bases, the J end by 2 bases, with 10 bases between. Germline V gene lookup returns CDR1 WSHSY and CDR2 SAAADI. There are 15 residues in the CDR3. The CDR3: CASSERGGTYNEQFF. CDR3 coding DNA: TGCGCCAGCAGTGAGAGGGGGGGCACCTACAATGAGCAGTTCTTC.